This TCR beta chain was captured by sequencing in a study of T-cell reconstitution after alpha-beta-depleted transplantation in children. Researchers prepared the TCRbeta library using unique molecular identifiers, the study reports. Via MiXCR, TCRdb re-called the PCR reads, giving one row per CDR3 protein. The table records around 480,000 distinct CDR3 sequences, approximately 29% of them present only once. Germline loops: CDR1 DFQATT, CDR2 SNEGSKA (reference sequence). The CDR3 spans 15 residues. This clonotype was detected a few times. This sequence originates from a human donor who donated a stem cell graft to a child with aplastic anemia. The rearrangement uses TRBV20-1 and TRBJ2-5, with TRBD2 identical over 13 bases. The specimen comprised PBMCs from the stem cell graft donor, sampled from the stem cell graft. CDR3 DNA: TGCTCCTTACTAGCGGGAGGGAGTAGCCAAGAGACCCAGTACTTC. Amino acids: CSLLAGGSSQETQYF.